These 28 T cell receptor beta chains were sequenced from one sample in a study of cytomegalovirus exposure and HLA in healthy donors. With 60 Vbeta and 13 Jbeta primers, the PCR was carried out. The table came from immunoSEQ multiplex PCR; TCRdb's copy has only in-frame clones and leaves some out. This table has some 120,000 clones, about four fifths appearing once. The sequenced sample was PBMCs. These TCRs come from a man aged 30-40 years in good health and CMV-seronegative.

By share of the sample, this clone is medium-sized. The V gene is TRBV7-9, the J gene TRBJ1-2; TRBD1 is a possible D gene (6 bases). The germline V gene has CDR1 SEHNR and CDR2 FQNEAQ (reference sequence). V lost 5 bases and J lost 2, with 18 bases in between. The CDR3 covers 16 residues. This CDR3 is CASSLGRQELNYGYTF. The DNA for the CDR3 is TGTGCCAGCAGCCTAGGCCGACAGGAACTCAACTATGGCTACACCTTC.

In DNA, the CDR3 is TGTGCCAGCGCCTCCGGGTTAACCGGGGAGCTGTTTTTT. Translation: CASASGLTGELFF. The chain employs TRBV14 and TRBJ2-2; D is undetermined. The CDR3 length is 13 residues. The germline V gene has CDR1 SGHDN and CDR2 FVKESK. V was pared by 8 bases and J by 5 bases, with 12 bases between.

The chain uses TRBV6-5 and TRBJ1-2; TRBD1 matches 8 bases. The CDR3 is made up of 16 amino acids. Trimming cost V 1 base and J 5 bases; bases outside gene matches: 9. CDR1 and CDR2 from the germline V gene are MNHEY and SVGAGI. The CDR3 nucleotides are TGTGCCAGCAGTTACTTGCTTCCGGGACAGGCTTATGGCTACACCTTC. Translated: CASSYLLPGQAYGYTF.

The chain is built from TRBV30 and TRBJ2-7; D ambiguous. CDR1 is GTSNPN, CDR2 SVGIG, per germline (reference sequence). Trimming stripped 0 bases from V and 2 bases from J, with 8 bases between. This CDR3 comprises 13 residues. The CDR3 DNA reads as TGTGCCTGGAGTGTACGGTTGGCCTACGAGCAGTACTTC. Translating it yields CAWSVRLAYEQYF.

V is TRBV21-1 and J is TRBJ2-7; the tabulated D call, TRBD1, remains unverified against the DNA. TRBV21-1 is designated a pseudogene. The CDR3 is made up of 12 amino acids. The CDR3 bases are TGTGCCGAAGGAACAGGGTACTACGAGCAGTACTTC. It specifies CAEGTGYYEQYF.

J is TRBJ2-5 and V is TRBV6-6; D is ambiguous. V lost 8 bases and J lost 5, with 9 bases in between. The CDR3 spans 11 residues. CDR1 is MNHNY and CDR2 is SVGAGI in the germline V gene (reference sequence). The CDR3 loop reads CASGPRETQYF. CDR3 nucleotides: TGTGCCAGCGGGCCTCGGGAGACCCAGTACTTC.

This sequence joins TRBV4-1 and TRBJ1-1; weak D call: TRBD1 (5 bases). This CDR3 has 16 amino acids. Trimming shortened V by 4 bases and J by 3 bases, and 18 bases separated the two germline ends. CDR1 MGHRA and CDR2 YSYEKL come from the germline V gene. CDR3 bases: TGCGCCAGCAGCCTAAGGAATTCCAGGGCGTACACTGAAGCTTTCTTT. Amino acids: CASSLRNSRAYTEAFF.

This clone was counted between two and nine times. The chain carries TRBV6-4 and TRBJ2-2; perhaps TRBD1 as D (6 bases). Trimming left V 4 bases short and J 1 base short, with 7 bases between. Germline V gene lookup returns CDR1 MRHNA and CDR2 SNTAGT. CDR3 length: 14 amino acids. CDR3 nucleotide sequence: TGTGCCAGCAGTGGGGGACAGAACACCGGGGAGCTGTTTTTT. Its translation: CASSGGQNTGELFF.

A remark on this clone: This CDR3 is also generated by other DNA sequences in the sample. V and J are TRBV5-6 and TRBJ2-7; D remains ambiguous. Germline values: CDR1 SGHDT, CDR2 YYEEEE. There are 14 residues in the CDR3. Deletions cut 0 bases from V and 0 bases from J, with 7 bases between. The CDR3 coding sequence is TGTGCCAGCAGCTTGGTCCCGGGCTCCTACGAGCAGTACTTC. It is translated as CASSLVPGSYEQYF.

The rearrangement uses TRBV6-5 and TRBJ2-5, with D unclear. The CDR3 runs to 11 residues. From germline, CDR1 is MNHEY and CDR2 SVGAGI. V lost 2 bases and J 5 bases, leaving 3 bases between the germline ends. CDR3 coding DNA: TGTGCCAGCAGTTACCGTGAGACCCAGTACTTC. Encoded protein: CASSYRETQYF.

This chain joins TRBV4-1 and TRBJ2-5, with D unresolved. The CDR3 length is 14 residues. V lost 2 bases, J lost 0 bases, and 7 bases lay in between. CDR1 is MGHRA and CDR2 is YSYEKL in the germline V gene. CDR3 amino acids: CASSQQAYQETQYF. In DNA, the CDR3 is TGCGCCAGCAGCCAACAGGCCTACCAAGAGACCCAGTACTTC.

This clone has more than one count but fewer than ten. This rearrangement joins TRBV6-6 to TRBJ2-3; 7 bases line up with TRBD1. The CDR3 is 16 residues long. Looked up from germline, CDR1 is MNHNY and CDR2 is SVGAGI (reference sequence). V shed 0 bases and J 1 base; nucleotides not matched to a gene: 4. The CDR3 spells CASSYSYRGGTDTQYF. The CDR3 region has the DNA TGTGCCAGCAGTTACTCGTACAGGGGTGGCACAGATACGCAGTATTTT.

The chain is built from TRBV30 and TRBJ2-1, with 10 bases fitting TRBD2. The CDR3 spans 15 residues. After removal of 1 base from V and 3 bases from J, the junction contained 3 bases not matched to a gene. Germline CDR1 reads GTSNPN; CDR2 reads SVGIG (reference sequence). The CDR3 reads CAWSGGLAYYNEQFF. In DNA, the CDR3 is TGTGCCTGGAGTGGGGGACTAGCGTACTACAATGAGCAGTTCTTC.

This chain links TRBV27 with TRBJ2-7; D is perhaps TRBD2 (6 bases). The germline V gene encodes CDR1 MNHEY and CDR2 SMNVEV (reference sequence). V was clipped by 11 bases and J by 3 bases, with 17 bases between them. The CDR3 has 13 amino acids. The CDR3 is CASTPGRGYEQYF. CDR3 bases: TGTGCCTCCACCCCAGGGCGGGGCTACGAGCAGTACTTC.

In this sample, this clone turned up once. This chain links TRBV28 with TRBJ2-7; 7 bases fit TRBD1. The CDR3 totals 14 residues. V lost 5 bases to trimming and J lost 3 bases; unmatched junction nucleotides: 7. The germline gives CDR1 MDHEN, CDR2 SYDVKM. CDR3 bases: TGTGCCAGCAGTGTGCCGGGACAGCACTACGAGCAGTACTTC. Protein product: CASSVPGQHYEQYF. The full variable domain, in which reference TRBV28 and TRBJ2-7 provide the parts outside the CDR3, is DVKVTQSSRYLVKRTGEKVFLECVQDMDHENMFWYRQDPGLGLRLIYFSYDVKMKEKGDIPEGYSVSREKKERFSLILESASTNQTSMYLCASSVPGQHYEQYFGPGTRLTVT.

This clone was found once. This rearrangement joins TRBV10-2 to TRBJ2-3, with TRBD2 matching over 8 bases. This CDR3 contains 16 residues. V lost 3 bases to trimming and J lost 4 bases; unmatched junction nucleotides: 9. Germline V CDR1 and CDR2: WSHSY, SAAADI. In nucleotides, the CDR3 is TGCGCCAGCAGTGACGAGCGGGGGCCCCACGCAGATACGCAGTATTTT. It encodes CASSDERGPHADTQYF.

This clone was picked up one time. This chain joins TRBV2 and TRBJ1-1; D is uncertain. CDR3 length equals 14 residues. Per germline, CDR1 SNHLY and CDR2 FYNNEI. The V end lost 8 bases, the J end lost 3 bases, and 16 bases lay between the germline ends. CDR3 nucleotides: TGTGCCAGCTACCTAATTTATGGAGACACTGAAGCTTTCTTT. This sequence encodes CASYLIYGDTEAFF.

The V and J genes are TRBV5-1 and TRBJ2-1, with D maybe TRBD1 (6 bases). Trimming stripped 4 bases from V and 2 bases from J, with 13 bases between. In germline, CDR1 is SGHRS, CDR2 YFSETQ. The CDR3 contains 15 residues. The CDR3 loop reads CASSVKQGPYNEQFF. The DNA for the CDR3 is TGCGCCAGCAGCGTCAAACAGGGACCCTACAATGAGCAGTTCTTC.

The chain combines TRBV11-2 with TRBJ2-7; 11 positions match TRBD2. This CDR3 has 16 amino acids. J was trimmed by 7 bases and V by 5 bases; bases with no gene match: 13. The germline CDR1 and CDR2 sequences are SGHAT and FQNNGV. DNA of the CDR3: TGTGCCAGCAGCGAGAGGACTAGCGGGCGGGGGAGGGAGCAGTACTTC. Its protein is CASSERTSGRGREQYF.

In this sample, this clone turned up once. The rearrangement joins TRBV19 to TRBJ1-1, with D hard to call. Trimming pared 3 bases from V and 4 bases from J, leaving 6 bases between. This CDR3 comprises 12 residues. Germline V gives CDR1 LNHDA, CDR2 SQIVND (reference sequence). Here the CDR3 reads CASSIAGTEAFF. CDR3 nucleotides: TGTGCCAGTAGTATCGCGGGCACTGAAGCTTTCTTT. Complete variable domain (other parts from reference TRBV19 and TRBJ1-1): DGGITQSPKYLFRKEGQNVTLSCEQNLNHDAMYWYRQDPGQGLRLIYYSQIVNDFQKGDIAEGYSVSREKKESFPLTVTSAQKNPTAFYLCASSIAGTEAFFGQGTRLTVV.

The rearrangement links TRBV25-1 to TRBJ1-6; D gene uncertain. The CDR3 is made up of 15 amino acids. Germline V gene data show CDR1 as MGHDK and CDR2 as SYGVNS. V was clipped by 1 base and J by 8 bases, with 12 bases between them. The CDR3 DNA sequence: TGTGCCAGCAGTGAATCGGGCAGCGGATATTCACCCCTCCACTTT. Protein sequence: CASSESGSGYSPLHF.

V gene TRBV5-6 combines with J gene TRBJ2-3; perhaps TRBD1 as D (5 bases). Trimming cost V 4 bases and J 4 bases, with 10 bases left between them. Looked up from germline, CDR1 is SGHDT and CDR2 is YYEEEE. The CDR3 sequence is 13 residues long. CDR3 protein: CASSKQVPDTQYF. In DNA form, the CDR3 reads TGTGCCAGCAGCAAACAGGTGCCAGATACGCAGTATTTT.

The V gene is TRBV4-2, the J gene TRBJ2-2, with 9 bases matching TRBD2. The CDR3 covers 18 residues. The V gene end was trimmed by 0 bases and the J gene end by 3 bases; junction bases not matched to a gene: 8. Per germline, CDR1 LGHNA and CDR2 YNFKEQ. The CDR3 DNA is TGTGCCAGCAGCCAAGATCCGTTTGCGGGAGGGGACACCGGGGAGCTGTTTTTT. Translation gives CASSQDPFAGGDTGELFF.

The rearrangement joins TRBV18 to TRBJ2-1; possible D gene TRBD2, 6 bases. The CDR3 is 16 amino acids. The germline gives CDR1 KGHSH, CDR2 LQKENI. Trimming stripped 2 bases from V and 0 bases from J, with 11 bases between. CDR3 sequence: CASSPVLGGSYNEQFF. Here the CDR3 DNA reads TGTGCCAGCTCACCAGTTTTGGGGGGCTCCTACAATGAGCAGTTCTTC.

V is TRBV5-1 and J is TRBJ2-2; possible D gene TRBD1, 6 bases. Looked up from germline, CDR1 is SGHRS and CDR2 is YFSETQ. The CDR3 consists of 13 residues. The germline V and J ends were trimmed by 4 bases and 7 bases, with 11 bases remaining between them. The CDR3 here is CASSTTGLGELFF. The CDR3 DNA reads TGCGCCAGCAGCACCACAGGGCTCGGGGAGCTGTTTTTT.

The V and J genes are TRBV4-2 and TRBJ2-5; D perhaps matches TRBD1 (6 bases). Per germline, CDR1 LGHNA and CDR2 YNFKEQ. The CDR3 contains 16 residues. V was pared by 0 bases and J by 5 bases, with 16 bases between. Here the CDR3 reads CASSQEARGEGETQYF. The CDR3 nucleotides read TGTGCCAGCAGCCAAGAGGCCAGGGGAGAGGGGGAGACCCAGTACTTC.

V and J are TRBV28 and TRBJ2-7, with TRBD1 matching 7 bases. The junction had 13 bases not matched to a gene; V was cut back by 7 bases and J by 7 bases. This CDR3 is 14 amino acids long. From germline, CDR1 is MDHEN and CDR2 SYDVKM. The CDR3 here is CASKIQGRAWEQYF. DNA for the CDR3: TGTGCCAGCAAAATACAGGGGCGCGCCTGGGAGCAGTACTTC.

V is TRBV28 and J is TRBJ1-4; 7 bases line up with TRBD1. This CDR3 is 12 amino acids long. Germline trimming cut 7 bases from V and 5 bases from J; bases unmatched to any gene: 1. CDR1 is MDHEN and CDR2 is SYDVKM in the germline V gene. CDR3 nucleotides: TGTGCCAGCACAGGGGGAAATGAAAAACTGTTTTTT. It encodes CASTGGNEKLFF. Based on the CDR3 plus reference TRBV28 and TRBJ1-4, the full variable domain is DVKVTQSSRYLVKRTGEKVFLECVQDMDHENMFWYRQDPGLGLRLIYFSYDVKMKEKGDIPEGYSVSREKKERFSLILESASTNQTSMYLCASTGGNEKLFFGSGTQLSVL.